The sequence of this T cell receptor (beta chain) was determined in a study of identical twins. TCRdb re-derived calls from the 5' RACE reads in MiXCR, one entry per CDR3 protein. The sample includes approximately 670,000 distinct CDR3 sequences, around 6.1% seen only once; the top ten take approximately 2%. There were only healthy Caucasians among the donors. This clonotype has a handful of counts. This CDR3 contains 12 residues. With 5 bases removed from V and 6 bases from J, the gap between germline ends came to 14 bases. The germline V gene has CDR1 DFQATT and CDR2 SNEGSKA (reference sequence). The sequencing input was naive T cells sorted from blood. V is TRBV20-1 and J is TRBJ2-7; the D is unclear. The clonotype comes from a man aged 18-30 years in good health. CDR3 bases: TGCAGTGCTTTCTCAAGAGTGGGCGAGCAGTACTTC. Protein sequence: CSAFSRVGEQYF.